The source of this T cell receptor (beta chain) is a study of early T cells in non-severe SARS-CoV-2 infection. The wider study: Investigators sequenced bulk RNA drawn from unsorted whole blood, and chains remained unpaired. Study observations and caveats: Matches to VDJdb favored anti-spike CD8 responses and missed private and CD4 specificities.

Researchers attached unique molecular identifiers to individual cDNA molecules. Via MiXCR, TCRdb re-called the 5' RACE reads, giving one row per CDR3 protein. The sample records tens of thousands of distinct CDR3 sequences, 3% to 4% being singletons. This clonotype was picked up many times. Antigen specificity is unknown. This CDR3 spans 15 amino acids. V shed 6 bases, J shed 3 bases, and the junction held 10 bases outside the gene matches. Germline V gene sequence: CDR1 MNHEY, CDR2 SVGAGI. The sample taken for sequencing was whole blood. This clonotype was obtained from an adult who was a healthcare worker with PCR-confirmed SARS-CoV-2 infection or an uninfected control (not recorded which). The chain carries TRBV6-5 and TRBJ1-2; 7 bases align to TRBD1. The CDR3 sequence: CASRAGTESHYGYTF. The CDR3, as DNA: TGTGCCAGCAGAGCCGGGACAGAGTCCCACTATGGCTACACCTTC.